The present T cell receptor beta chain was sequenced within a study of blood T cells in healthy people across ages. Findings and limits, study-wide: Possibly confounding the expanded clonotype changes was the fact that donor CMV status was unknown.

In regard to this clonotype: Its antigen is unidentified.

Next came a second PCR, run for about 6 to 12 cycles, which used a sample-barcoded 5' primer along with a J-beta primer mix. MiXCR, run by TCRdb on the 5' RACE reads, gives a single entry per CDR3 protein. The sample shows over 1,500,000 distinct CDR3 sequences, about 39% of them seen only once. From germline, CDR1 is DFQATT and CDR2 SNEGSKA (reference sequence). Trimming removed 4 bases at V and 4 bases at J, with 16 bases between. The CDR3 has 14 residues. The rearrangement uses TRBV20-1 and TRBJ1-1, with a weak D call TRBD1 (5 bases). Sequenced input: blood. The sequence came from a human donor in good health. For the CDR3, the DNA is TGCAGTGCTAATAAGGAGACCGGGACCACTGAAGCTTTCTTT. This gives the protein CSANKETGTTEAFF.